This T cell receptor (beta chain) was documented in a study of T cell changes during pregnancy in multiple sclerosis. Germline V lookup: CDR1 SNHLY, CDR2 FYNNEI. The J segment lost 1 base and the V segment lost 6 bases, leaving 3 bases of the junction unmatched. The CDR3 is 15 residues long. Only in-frame clones appear in the TCRdb table, and some are missing; sequencing was by immunoSEQ multiplex PCR. Of 40,000 to 55,000 clones in the sample, over 85% were seen once. This TCR was sampled from a female donor with multiple sclerosis, enrolled in a pregnancy study. The sample consisted of CD4+ T cells from peripheral blood mononuclear cells, taken before pregnancy. The V and J genes are TRBV2 and TRBJ2-3, with TRBD2 matching over 11 bases. The CDR3 loop reads CASSPLAGGTDTQYF. In DNA form, the CDR3 reads TGTGCCAGCAGCCCACTAGCGGGAGGCACAGATACGCAGTATTTT.